This TCR beta chain originates from a study of neurological immune-mediated disorders. Synthesis of cDNA was accomplished via 5'RACE employing 10-nucleotide random UMIs. TCRdb ran MiXCR on the 5' RACE reads and lists one entry per CDR3 protein. The data contain about 44,000 distinct CDR3 sequences, nearly 6.5% of them seen just once; the ten biggest clones take up 0.55% to 0.6%. This clonotype was counted ten times or more. What it recognizes is unknown. The study, taken as a whole, reports: CDR3 amino acid sequences of expanded clones were not shared across subjects, a result suggesting private repertoires in all groups. The level of TCR clonal expansion was highest in patients with HTLV-1-associated myelopathy and lowest in multiple sclerosis, where it fell below the level seen in healthy controls.

The sorted libraries drew on about a million T cells that were CD4+ or CD8+. This sequence was found in a middle-aged woman in good health. The sample comprised CD4+ T cells from blood.

The DNA of the CDR3 is TGCAGTGCTAGAGAGGGCGGCAACTCCCGTGGTGAGCAGTTCTTC. Translated, it gives CSAREGGNSRGEQFF. The V call is TRBV20-1, the J call TRBJ2-1; D gene ambiguous. Trimming removed 0 bases at V and 9 bases at J, with 18 bases between. The CDR3 runs to 15 residues. Germline lookup yields CDR1 DFQATT and CDR2 SNEGSKA (reference sequence).